Below, 29 T cell receptor beta chains from the same sample are listed, as sequenced in a study. Measured with immunoSEQ multiplex PCR; TCRdb has only the in-frame clones, and not every one. The data contain 60,000 to 85,000 clones, over 85% of them singletons. Sequenced material: PBMCs. Every receptor here comes from a man aged 35-49 years with rheumatoid arthritis.

This clone showed up just a few times. This rearrangement joins TRBV12-5 to TRBJ1-5, with D possibly being TRBD1 (6 bases). The CDR3 sequence is 13 residues long. Trimming pared 6 bases from V and 6 bases from J, leaving 12 bases between. In germline, CDR1 is LGHNT, CDR2 FRNRAP. CDR3 region: CASGLGASQPQHF. CDR3 sequence (DNA): TGTGCTAGTGGGCTGGGGGCTAGTCAGCCCCAGCATTTT.

The chain is built from TRBV11-3 and TRBJ2-3; the D is unclear. The CDR3 is 12 residues long. Trimming left V 3 bases short and J 6 bases short, with 7 bases between. Germline CDR1 is SGHNT and CDR2 is YENEEA. The CDR3 is CASSFFGDTQYF. For the CDR3, the DNA is TGTGCCAGCAGCTTTTTCGGTGATACGCAGTATTTT.

The rearrangement uses TRBV2 and TRBJ1-4, with TRBD1 as a possible D gene (6 bases). The CDR3 sequence is 17 residues long. Germline V CDR1 and CDR2: SNHLY, FYNNEI. With 0 bases removed from V and 5 bases from J, the gap between germline ends came to 16 bases. The CDR3: CASSEARVRGGNEKLFF. The CDR3 nucleotides read TGTGCCAGCAGTGAAGCTAGGGTTAGGGGGGGGAATGAAAAACTGTTTTTT. The variable domain in full, completed from reference TRBV2 and TRBJ1-4, reads EPEVTQTPSHQVTQMGQEVILRCVPISNHLYFYWYRQILGQKVEFLVSFYNNEISEKSEIFDDQFSVERPDGSNFTLKIRSTKLEDSAMYFCASSEARVRGGNEKLFFGSGTQLSVL.

This chain connects TRBV7-9 to TRBJ1-2; 8 positions agree with TRBD1. The CDR3 runs to 14 residues. Germline V gene lookup returns CDR1 SEHNR and CDR2 FQNEAQ (reference sequence). V lost 0 bases, J lost 8 bases, and 5 bases stayed unmatched. CDR3 coding DNA: TGTGCCAGCAGCTTAGCGCAGGGGGCGGGCGGCTACACCTTC. This codes for CASSLAQGAGGYTF. Supplemented by reference TRBV7-9 and TRBJ1-2, the full variable domain reads DTGVSQNPRHKITKRGQNVTFRCDPISEHNRLYWYRQTLGQGPEFLTYFQNEAQLEKSRLLSDRFSAERPKGSFSTLEIQRTEQGDSAMYLCASSLAQGAGGYTFGSGTRLTVV.

This clone showed up just once. This chain connects TRBV2 to TRBJ1-1; TRBD1 matches at 10 bases. The CDR3 runs 15 residues. CDR1 and CDR2 from the germline V gene are SNHLY and FYNNEI. With V trimmed by 5 bases and J by 1 base, 4 bases remained unmatched. The CDR3 nucleotides are TGTGCCAGCAGTCGAAGGACAGGGGGGAACACTGAAGCTTTCTTT. Translation: CASSRRTGGNTEAFF.

The rearrangement uses TRBV3-1 (or the pseudogene TRBV3-2) and TRBJ1-6, with a weak D call TRBD1 (5 bases). Germline CDR1 reads LGHDT; CDR2 reads YNNKEL (reference sequence). The CDR3 is made up of 17 amino acids. Deletions cut 3 bases from V and 3 bases from J, with 15 bases between. DNA of the CDR3: TGTGCCAGCAGCCATAAGGACGGGACGGGCTATAATTCACCCCTCCACTTT. This translates into CASSHKDGTGYNSPLHF.

This chain joins TRBV7-3 and TRBJ2-3, with D perhaps matching TRBD1 or TRBD2 (6 bases each). CDR1 and CDR2 from the germline V gene are SGHTA and FQGTGA. The V and J ends lost 1 base and 2 bases respectively, with 10 bases between them. This CDR3 has 15 amino acids. CDR3 region: CASSLNRGATDTQYF. CDR3 in DNA: TGTGCCAGCAGCTTAAATAGGGGGGCCACAGATACGCAGTATTTT.

The table lists this clone with a count of one. This chain connects TRBV6-5 to TRBJ2-5; 8 nucleotides align to TRBD1. V shed 2 bases, J shed 5 bases, and the junction held 4 bases outside the gene matches. Germline V gene sequence: CDR1 MNHEY, CDR2 SVGAGI. The CDR3 is made up of 14 amino acids. The CDR3 loop is CASSYPGGVETQYF. CDR3 sequence (DNA): TGTGCCAGCAGTTACCCAGGGGGCGTGGAGACCCAGTACTTC.

V gene TRBV5-5 combines with J gene TRBJ2-5; TRBD1 agrees at 8 bases. Trimming took 4 bases from V and 5 from J; bases not matched to a gene: 7. The V gene's germline CDR1 is SGHKS and CDR2 YYEKEE (reference sequence). The CDR3 is 14 amino acids. The CDR3 DNA reads as TGTGCCAGCAGCACCTGGACAGGGCCGGAGACCCAGTACTTC. Residues: CASSTWTGPETQYF.

This clone showed up just a few times. This chain uses TRBV4-1 with TRBJ2-7; D is ambiguous. The CDR3 extends over 11 amino acids. The germline V gene encodes CDR1 MGHRA and CDR2 YSYEKL. Trimming pared 3 bases from V and 1 base from J, leaving 1 base between. The CDR3 DNA is TGCGCCAGCAGCCAGTCCTACGAGCAGTACTTC. This translates into CASSQSYEQYF.

J is TRBJ1-1 and V is TRBV3-1 (or the pseudogene TRBV3-2); no clear D gene. CDR1 LGHDT and CDR2 YNNKEL come from the germline V gene (reference sequence). The ends were cut back, 6 bases at V and 1 base at J, with 12 bases in the middle. This CDR3 is 14 amino acids long. CDR3 sequence (DNA): TGTGCCAGCAGTCTATCGGGAGGGAACACTGAAGCTTTCTTT. It is translated as CASSLSGGNTEAFF.

The J gene is TRBJ1-2, the V gene TRBV4-1; D not certain. Germline V gene data show CDR1 as MGHRA and CDR2 as YSYEKL. This CDR3 contains 14 residues. Trimming removed 4 bases at V and 0 bases at J, with 9 bases between. The CDR3 nucleotides read TGCGCCAGCAGCCCCGGACGGCCTAACTATGGCTACACCTTC. It yields the protein CASSPGRPNYGYTF.

Concerning this clone itself: The sample holds other DNA sequences that translate to the same CDR3. The J gene is TRBJ1-1, the V gene TRBV28, with D unresolved. Germline V gives CDR1 MDHEN, CDR2 SYDVKM. The CDR3 has 14 residues. The V end lost 1 base, the J end lost 1 base, and 7 bases lay between the germline ends. CDR3 DNA sequence: TGTGCCAGCAGTTTATTGACGGCGAACACTGAAGCTTTCTTT. Translated, it gives CASSLLTANTEAFF.

The chain combines TRBV10-3 with TRBJ1-5, with D perhaps TRBD1 (5 bases). The length of the CDR3 is 13 residues. CDR1 and CDR2 (germline): ENHRY, SYGVKD. Trimming removed 5 bases from V and 3 bases from J, with 8 bases in between. The CDR3 here is CAISRDDNQPQHF. The CDR3 DNA follows: TGTGCCATCAGTAGGGACGACAATCAGCCCCAGCATTTT.

The J gene is TRBJ1-5, the V gene TRBV28; D remains ambiguous. The germline V gene encodes CDR1 MDHEN and CDR2 SYDVKM. There are 14 residues in the CDR3. V was clipped by 8 bases and J by 2 bases, with 13 bases between them. The CDR3 here is CASLIPRGNQPQHF. The DNA for the CDR3 is TGTGCCAGCCTTATCCCCCGCGGCAATCAGCCCCAGCATTTT.

The V gene is TRBV5-1, the J gene TRBJ2-2, with TRBD1 as a possible D gene (5 bases). V was trimmed by 3 bases and J by 0 bases, leaving 12 bases between them. This CDR3 comprises 16 residues. From germline, CDR1 is SGHRS and CDR2 YFSETQ. The CDR3 reads CASSSSEGANTGELFF. The CDR3 coding sequence is TGCGCCAGCAGCTCGAGTGAAGGGGCGAACACCGGGGAGCTGTTTTTT.

This clone was seen just once. The V call is TRBV5-8, the J call TRBJ2-3, with D tentatively TRBD2 (5 bases). Germline CDR1 SGHTS, CDR2 YDEGEE. The CDR3 is made up of 16 amino acids. V dropped 7 bases and J dropped 1 base, with 19 bases sitting between them. In DNA, the CDR3 is TGTGCCAGCGGCCGGGGAAGGATTAGCGGCACAGATACGCAGTATTTT. It translates to CASGRGRISGTDTQYF.

V usage is TRBV28 and J usage is TRBJ2-7; the D is unclear. The germline gives CDR1 MDHEN, CDR2 SYDVKM. Between the trimmed V and J ends, which lost 6 bases and 0 bases, there was a span of 9 bases. The length of the CDR3 is 13 residues. The CDR3 DNA reads as TGTGCCAGCAGGGGGTCAGACTCCTACGAGCAGTACTTC. Protein product: CASRGSDSYEQYF.

This clone was seen a single time. V usage is TRBV19 and J usage is TRBJ1-4; the D is unclear. Germline CDR1 reads LNHDA; CDR2 reads SQIVND (reference sequence). V was cut by 7 bases and J by 0 bases, with 9 bases left in between. The CDR3 consists of 14 residues. The CDR3 region is CASKTSSTNEKLFF. CDR3 bases: TGTGCCAGTAAAACCAGCTCAACTAATGAAAAACTGTTTTTT.

The V and J genes are TRBV5-6 and TRBJ2-2, with D perhaps assigned TRBD1 or TRBD2 (6 bases each). Per the germline V gene, CDR1 is SGHDT and CDR2 is YYEEEE. V was trimmed by 4 bases and J by 0 bases, leaving 13 bases between them. The CDR3 extends over 16 amino acids. CDR3 nucleotides: TGTGCCAGCAGCCCCCGCGGGACACCGAACACCGGGGAGCTGTTTTTT. Amino acid sequence: CASSPRGTPNTGELFF. The full variable domain, its missing parts supplied by reference TRBV5-6 and TRBJ2-2, is DAGVTQSPTHLIKTRGQQVTLRCSPKSGHDTVSWYQQALGQGPQFIFQYYEEEERQRGNFPDRFSGHQFPNYSSELNVNALLLGDSALYLCASSPRGTPNTGELFFGEGSRLTVL.

This chain joins TRBV11-2 and TRBJ2-7, with TRBD2 matching over 8 bases. Germline lookup yields CDR1 SGHAT and CDR2 FQNNGV. The CDR3 has 18 residues. V shed 2 bases and J 4 bases; nucleotides not matched to a gene: 16. CDR3 sequence reads: CASSLPTTSGTSRYEQYF. CDR3 coding DNA: TGTGCCAGCAGCTTACCAACCACTTCCGGGACTAGTAGGTACGAGCAGTACTTC.

This clone showed up just once. The chain carries TRBV27 and TRBJ2-2; TRBD1 matches at 7 bases. The CDR3 contains 14 residues. Trimming cost V 5 bases and J 8 bases; bases outside gene matches: 8. Germline CDR1 MNHEY, CDR2 SMNVEV (reference sequence). CDR3 protein: CASSPVRGRGELFF. Here the CDR3 DNA reads TGTGCCAGCAGTCCGGTTAGGGGGCGTGGGGAGCTGTTTTTT.

The chain combines TRBV5-4 with TRBJ1-6; 8 bases line up with TRBD1. This CDR3 contains 14 residues. Looked up from germline, CDR1 is SGHNT and CDR2 is YYREEE (reference sequence). V trimming: 4 bases; J trimming: 8 bases; junction bases outside the gene matches: 5. The DNA for the CDR3 is TGTGCCAGCAGCCCGGACAGGGAATATTCACCCCTCCACTTT. Its protein product is CASSPDREYSPLHF.

The chain uses TRBV5-1 and TRBJ2-5, with TRBD1 matching 11 bases. CDR1 is SGHRS and CDR2 is YFSETQ in the germline V gene. The length of the CDR3 is 18 residues. With V trimmed by 3 bases and J by 4 bases, 14 bases remained unmatched. The CDR3 protein is CASSSGVGGTGGSETQYF. Written as DNA, the CDR3 is TGCGCCAGCAGCTCCGGGGTGGGCGGGACAGGGGGATCAGAGACCCAGTACTTC.

Only one count was recorded for this clone. The J gene is TRBJ1-3, the V gene TRBV2; D possibly corresponds to TRBD1 (6 bases). The CDR3 contains 16 residues. Deletions cut 4 bases from V and 0 bases from J, with 13 bases between. Germline V lookup: CDR1 SNHLY, CDR2 FYNNEI. CDR3: CASSVTGPISGNTIYF. The DNA of the CDR3 is TGTGCCAGCAGTGTAACAGGGCCAATCTCTGGAAACACCATATATTTT.

This rearrangement joins TRBV13 to TRBJ1-6, with D hard to call. Trimming left V 5 bases short and J 3 bases short, with 14 bases between. The germline V gene encodes CDR1 PRHDT and CDR2 FYEKMQ (reference sequence). This CDR3 has 16 amino acids. In DNA form, the CDR3 reads TGTGCCAGCAGCCATCTTAGGGAGGGCTATAATTCACCCCTCCACTTT. It specifies CASSHLREGYNSPLHF.

This clone appeared a single time. This chain links TRBV12-5 with TRBJ1-3; D may be TRBD1 (5 bases). CDR3 length: 17 residues. V was shortened by 5 bases and J by 0 bases, with 17 bases between the two germline ends. In germline, CDR1 is LGHNT, CDR2 FRNRAP. The CDR3 region has the DNA TGTGCTAGTGGTGAGAACAGGTTTTCAGGCTCTGGAAACACCATATATTTT. This encodes CASGENRFSGSGNTIYF. The full variable domain, completed using reference TRBV12-5 and TRBJ1-3, is DARVTQTPRHKVTEMGQEVTMRCQPILGHNTVFWYRQTMMQGLELLAYFRNRAPLDDSGMPKDRFSAEMPDATLATLKIQPSEPRDSAVYFCASGENRFSGSGNTIYFGEGSWLTVV.

The chain links TRBV5-4 to TRBJ1-2; a possible D gene is TRBD1 (6 bases). CDR3 size: 15 residues. Germline V CDR1 and CDR2: SGHNT, YYREEE (reference sequence). V lost 0 bases and J lost 8, with 17 bases in between. The CDR3 region has the DNA TGTGCCAGCAGCTTGGCCGGCAGGGGAGGTGGAGGCTACACCTTC. This codes for CASSLAGRGGGGYTF.

The chain couples TRBV30 to TRBJ1-2; possibly TRBD1 for D (6 bases). Germline V gene sequence: CDR1 GTSNPN, CDR2 SVGIG (reference sequence). This CDR3 contains 14 residues. Between the trimmed V and J ends, which lost 3 bases and 0 bases, there was a span of 11 bases. In nucleotides, the CDR3 is TGTGCCTGGAGCAGGGGCGTCACTAACTATGGCTACACCTTC. Protein product: CAWSRGVTNYGYTF.